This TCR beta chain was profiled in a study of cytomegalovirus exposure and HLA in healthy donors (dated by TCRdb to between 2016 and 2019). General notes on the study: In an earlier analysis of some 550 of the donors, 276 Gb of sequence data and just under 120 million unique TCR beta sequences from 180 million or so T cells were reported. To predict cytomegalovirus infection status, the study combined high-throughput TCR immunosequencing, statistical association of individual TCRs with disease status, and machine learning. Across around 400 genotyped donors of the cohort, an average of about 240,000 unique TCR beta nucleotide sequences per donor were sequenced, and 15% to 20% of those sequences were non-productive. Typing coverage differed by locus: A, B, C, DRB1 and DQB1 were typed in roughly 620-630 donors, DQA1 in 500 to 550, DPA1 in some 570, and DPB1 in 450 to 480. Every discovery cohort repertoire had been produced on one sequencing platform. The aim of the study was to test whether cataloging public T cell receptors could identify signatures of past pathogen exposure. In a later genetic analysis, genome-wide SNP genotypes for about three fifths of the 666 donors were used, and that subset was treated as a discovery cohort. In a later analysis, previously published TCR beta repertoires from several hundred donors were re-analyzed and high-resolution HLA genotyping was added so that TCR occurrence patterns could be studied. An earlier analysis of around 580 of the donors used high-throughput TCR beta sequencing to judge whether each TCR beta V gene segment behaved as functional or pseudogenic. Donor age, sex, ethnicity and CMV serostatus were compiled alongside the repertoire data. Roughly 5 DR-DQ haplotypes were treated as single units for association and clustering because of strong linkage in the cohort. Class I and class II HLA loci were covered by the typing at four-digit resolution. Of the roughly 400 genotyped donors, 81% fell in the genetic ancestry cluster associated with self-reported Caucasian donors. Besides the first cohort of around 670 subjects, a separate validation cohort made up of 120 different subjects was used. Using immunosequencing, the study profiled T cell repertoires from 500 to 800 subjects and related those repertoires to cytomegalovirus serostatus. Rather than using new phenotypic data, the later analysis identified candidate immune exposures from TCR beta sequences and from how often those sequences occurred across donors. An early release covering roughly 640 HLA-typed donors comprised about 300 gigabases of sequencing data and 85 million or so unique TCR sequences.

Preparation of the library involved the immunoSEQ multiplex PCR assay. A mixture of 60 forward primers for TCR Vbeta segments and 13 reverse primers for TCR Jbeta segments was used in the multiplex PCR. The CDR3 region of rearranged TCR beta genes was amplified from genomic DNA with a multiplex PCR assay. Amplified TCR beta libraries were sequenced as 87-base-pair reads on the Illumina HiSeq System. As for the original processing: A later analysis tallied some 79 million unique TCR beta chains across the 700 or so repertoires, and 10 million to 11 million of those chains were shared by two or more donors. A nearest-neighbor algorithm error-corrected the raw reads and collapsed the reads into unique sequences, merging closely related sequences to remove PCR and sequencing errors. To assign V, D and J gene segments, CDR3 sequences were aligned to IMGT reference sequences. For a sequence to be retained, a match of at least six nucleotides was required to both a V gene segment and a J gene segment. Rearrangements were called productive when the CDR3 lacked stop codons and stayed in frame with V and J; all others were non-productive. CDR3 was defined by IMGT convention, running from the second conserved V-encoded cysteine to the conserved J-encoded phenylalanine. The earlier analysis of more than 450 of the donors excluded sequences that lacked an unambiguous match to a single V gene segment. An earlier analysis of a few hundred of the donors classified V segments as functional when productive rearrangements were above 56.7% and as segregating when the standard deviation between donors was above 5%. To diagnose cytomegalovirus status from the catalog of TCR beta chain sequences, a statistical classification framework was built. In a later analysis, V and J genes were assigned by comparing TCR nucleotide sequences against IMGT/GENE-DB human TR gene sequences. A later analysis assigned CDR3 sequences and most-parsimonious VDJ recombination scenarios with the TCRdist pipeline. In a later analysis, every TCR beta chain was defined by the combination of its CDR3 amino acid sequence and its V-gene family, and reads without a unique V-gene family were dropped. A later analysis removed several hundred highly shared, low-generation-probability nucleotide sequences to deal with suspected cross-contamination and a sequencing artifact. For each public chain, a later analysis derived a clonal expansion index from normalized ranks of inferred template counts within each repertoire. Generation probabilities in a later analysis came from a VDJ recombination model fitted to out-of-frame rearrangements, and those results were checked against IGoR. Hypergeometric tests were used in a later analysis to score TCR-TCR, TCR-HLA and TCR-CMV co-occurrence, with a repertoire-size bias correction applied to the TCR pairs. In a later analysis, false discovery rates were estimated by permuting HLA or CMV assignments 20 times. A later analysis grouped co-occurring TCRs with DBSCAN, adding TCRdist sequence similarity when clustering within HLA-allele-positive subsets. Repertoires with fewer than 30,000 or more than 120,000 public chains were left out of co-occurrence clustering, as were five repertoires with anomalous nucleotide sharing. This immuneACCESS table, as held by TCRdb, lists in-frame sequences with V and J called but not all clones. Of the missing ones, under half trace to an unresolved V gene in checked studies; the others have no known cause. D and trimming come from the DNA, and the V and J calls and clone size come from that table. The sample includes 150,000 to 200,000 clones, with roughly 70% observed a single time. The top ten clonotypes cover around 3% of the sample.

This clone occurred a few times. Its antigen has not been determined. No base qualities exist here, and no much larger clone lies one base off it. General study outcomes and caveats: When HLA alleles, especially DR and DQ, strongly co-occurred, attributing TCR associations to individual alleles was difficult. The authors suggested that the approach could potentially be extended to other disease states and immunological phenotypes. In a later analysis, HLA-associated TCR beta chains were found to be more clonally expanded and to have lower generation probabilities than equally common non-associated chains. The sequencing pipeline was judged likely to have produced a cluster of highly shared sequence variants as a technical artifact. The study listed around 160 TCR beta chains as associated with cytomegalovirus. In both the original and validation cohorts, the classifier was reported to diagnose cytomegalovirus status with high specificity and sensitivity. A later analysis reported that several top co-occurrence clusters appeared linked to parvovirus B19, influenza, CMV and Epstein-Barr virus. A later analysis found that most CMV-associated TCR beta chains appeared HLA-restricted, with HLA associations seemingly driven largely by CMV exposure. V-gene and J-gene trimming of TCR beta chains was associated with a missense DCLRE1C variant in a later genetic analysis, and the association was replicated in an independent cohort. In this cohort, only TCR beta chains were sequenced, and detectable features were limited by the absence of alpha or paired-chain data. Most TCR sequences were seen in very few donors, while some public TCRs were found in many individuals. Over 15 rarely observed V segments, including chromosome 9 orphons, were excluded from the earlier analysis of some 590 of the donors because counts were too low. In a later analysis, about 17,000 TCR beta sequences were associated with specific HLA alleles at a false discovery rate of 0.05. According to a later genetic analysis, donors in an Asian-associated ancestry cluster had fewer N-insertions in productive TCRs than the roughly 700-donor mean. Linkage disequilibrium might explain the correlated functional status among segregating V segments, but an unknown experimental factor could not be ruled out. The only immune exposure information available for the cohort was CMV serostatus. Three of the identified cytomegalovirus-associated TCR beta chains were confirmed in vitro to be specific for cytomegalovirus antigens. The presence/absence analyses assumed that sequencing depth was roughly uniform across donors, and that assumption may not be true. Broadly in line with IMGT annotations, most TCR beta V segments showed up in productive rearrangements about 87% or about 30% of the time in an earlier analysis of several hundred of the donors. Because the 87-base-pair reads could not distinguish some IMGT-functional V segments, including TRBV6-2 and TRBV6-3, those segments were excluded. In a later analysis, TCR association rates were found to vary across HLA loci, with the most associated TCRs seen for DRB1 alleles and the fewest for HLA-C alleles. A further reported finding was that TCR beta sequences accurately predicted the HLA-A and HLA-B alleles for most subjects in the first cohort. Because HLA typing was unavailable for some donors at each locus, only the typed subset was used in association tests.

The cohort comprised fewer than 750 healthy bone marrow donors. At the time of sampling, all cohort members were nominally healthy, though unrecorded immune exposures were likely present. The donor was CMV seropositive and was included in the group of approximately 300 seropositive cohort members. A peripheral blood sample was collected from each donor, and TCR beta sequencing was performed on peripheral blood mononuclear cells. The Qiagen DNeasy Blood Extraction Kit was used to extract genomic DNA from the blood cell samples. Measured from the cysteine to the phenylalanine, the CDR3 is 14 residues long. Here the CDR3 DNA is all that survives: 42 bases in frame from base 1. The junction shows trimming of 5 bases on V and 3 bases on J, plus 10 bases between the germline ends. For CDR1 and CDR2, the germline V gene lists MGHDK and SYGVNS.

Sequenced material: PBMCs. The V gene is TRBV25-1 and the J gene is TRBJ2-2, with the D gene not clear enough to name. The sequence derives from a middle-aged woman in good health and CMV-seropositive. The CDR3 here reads CASSNHYHTGELFF. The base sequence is TGTGCCAGCAGTAACCACTACCACACCGGGGAGCTGTTTTTT.